This T cell receptor beta chain was observed in a study of early T cells in non-severe SARS-CoV-2 infection. Across the whole study: Whole-blood bulk RNA, unsorted, was sequenced, and chains were unpaired.

Study-wide findings and caveats: Private and CD4 specificities were missed by VDJdb matching, skewed to anti-spike CD8.

V lost 8 bases and J lost 5, with 16 bases in between. The CDR3 length is 14 residues. Germline assignment: CDR1 MNHEY and CDR2 SVGAGI. Individual cDNA molecules were tagged with unique molecular identifiers. TCRdb re-called the 5' RACE reads with MiXCR, one entry per CDR3 protein. Of 85,000 to 100,000 distinct CDR3 sequences in the sample, 9.5% to 11% were seen once. This clonotype appeared many times. The antigen remains unidentified. The genes are TRBV6-5 and TRBJ2-1, with D tentatively TRBD1 (6 bases). Source material: whole blood. The receptor was derived from an adult who was a healthcare worker with PCR-confirmed SARS-CoV-2 infection or an uninfected control (not recorded which). The CDR3 reads CASSAGVFNNEQFF. CDR3 sequence (DNA): TGTGCCAGCTCGGCAGGGGTATTTAACAATGAGCAGTTCTTC.